Following are 19 T cell receptor beta chains from one sample sequenced in a study of T cells in Graves' hyperthyroidism and ophthalmopathy. What was amplified from RNA transcripts were TCR beta CDR3 regions. The HTBI set primed first-round TCR CDR3 RT-PCR. From the multiplex PCR reads, TCRdb called clonotypes with MiXCR, one entry per CDR3 protein. Of about 280,000 distinct CDR3 sequences listed, less than 30% are singletons. The sequencing sample was made of blood. The receptor set was obtained from a middle-aged man with Graves' hyperthyroidism that later progressed to Graves' ophthalmopathy.

The chain is built from TRBV7-2 and TRBJ1-2, with no clear D. Deletions cut 4 bases from V and 2 bases from J, with 14 bases between. Germline V gene sequence: CDR1 SGHTA, CDR2 FQGNSA. The CDR3 is 15 amino acids. This chain's CDR3 is CASSSLGSANYGYTF. CDR3 bases: TGTGCCAGCAGCTCCCTGGGCAGTGCCAACTATGGCTACACCTTC.

The V and J genes are TRBV7-2 and TRBJ2-7; D is possibly TRBD1 (7 bases). CDR1 SGHTA and CDR2 FQGNSA come from the germline V gene. V dropped 8 bases and J dropped 2 bases, with 13 bases sitting between them. The CDR3 length is 13 residues. The CDR3 DNA follows: TGTGCCAGCCGGGCAGGGGGGCCCTACGAGCAGTACTTC. Translating it yields CASRAGGPYEQYF.

This clonotype has ten or more counts. This chain uses TRBV6-5 with TRBJ1-1; D might be TRBD1 (6 bases). Trimming removed 7 bases at V and 9 bases at J, with 21 bases between. Germline-derived CDR1 and CDR2 are MNHEY and SVGAGI. The CDR3 spans 14 residues. CDR3 sequence reads: CASITTRNRVKAFF. CDR3 coding DNA: TGTGCCAGCATTACCACACGAAACAGGGTAAAAGCTTTCTTT.

Only a few counts were recorded for this clonotype. The V gene is TRBV6-5, the J gene TRBJ2-5; 7 bases map to TRBD1. This CDR3 spans 14 amino acids. V lost 4 bases, J lost 4 bases, and 6 bases stayed unmatched. Germline CDR1 and CDR2: MNHEY and SVGAGI. The CDR3 is CASSFKGARETQYF. The CDR3 region has the DNA TGTGCCAGCAGTTTTAAGGGGGCGAGAGAGACCCAGTACTTC.

In this sample, this clonotype turned up many times. This chain uses TRBV4-1 with TRBJ2-5, with no clear D. Trimming took 0 bases from V and 9 from J, leaving 20 bases between them. The CDR3 runs 16 residues. CDR1 and CDR2 from the germline V gene are MGHRA and YSYEKL. The CDR3 sequence is CASSQDVNGPAKAQYF. The CDR3 DNA reads as TGCGCCAGCAGCCAAGATGTCAACGGGCCAGCTAAGGCCCAGTACTTC.

This clonotype has at least ten counts. The chain couples TRBV3-1 to TRBJ1-2; D unclear. Per germline, CDR1 LGHDT and CDR2 YNNKEL (reference sequence). The CDR3 contains 13 residues. V was clipped by 4 bases and J by 7 bases, with 13 bases between them. The CDR3 DNA sequence: TGTGCCAGCAGCCCCAGCCGGGCGCCTGGCTACACCTTC. Translated, it gives CASSPSRAPGYTF.

The table lists this clonotype with many counts. The chain carries TRBV2 and TRBJ2-5; D unresolved. With 11 bases removed from V and 0 bases from J, the gap between germline ends came to 10 bases. CDR1 and CDR2 from the germline V gene are SNHLY and FYNNEI. This CDR3 has 12 residues. CDR3 nucleotides: TGTGCCGGGCAACTAAACCAAGAGACCCAGTACTTC. As protein: CAGQLNQETQYF.

This clonotype was seen at least ten times. The rearrangement joins TRBV7-2 to TRBJ2-7; weak D call: TRBD2 (6 bases). This CDR3 comprises 14 residues. The V and J ends lost 2 bases and 6 bases respectively, with 14 bases between them. The V gene's germline CDR1 is SGHTA and CDR2 FQGNSA. The CDR3 DNA reads as TGTGCCAGCAGCTTACTGACTAGAAAACTCGAGCAGTACTTC. It is translated as CASSLLTRKLEQYF.

This clonotype was recorded many times. The chain joins TRBV5-1 to TRBJ2-7, with TRBD1 identical over 10 bases. V was clipped by 5 bases and J by 4 bases; unmatched bases: 9. Germline assignment: CDR1 SGHRS and CDR2 YFSETQ. The CDR3 contains 15 residues. The CDR3, as DNA: TGCGCCAGCAGATCGACCGGGACAGGGGTTTACGAGCAGTACTTC. Protein: CASRSTGTGVYEQYF.

This clonotype was recorded many times. The chain links TRBV12-3 or TRBV12-4 to TRBJ2-2, with 7 positions matching TRBD1. The junction had 4 bases not matched to a gene; V was cut back by 5 bases and J by 4 bases. CDR3 length equals 14 residues. The CDR3 bases are TGTGCCAGCAGTCTCAACAGGGGCACCGGGGAGCTGTTTTTT. This sequence encodes CASSLNRGTGELFF.

This rearrangement joins TRBV6-1 to TRBJ2-7; TRBD1 is a possible D gene (5 bases). This CDR3 contains 14 residues. Germline loops: CDR1 MNHNS, CDR2 SASEGT. Trimming pared 11 bases from V and 1 base from J, leaving 18 bases between. In nucleotides, the CDR3 is TGTGCCGGCCGGGCGGCAAAGGGGTCCTACGAGCAGTACTTC. It specifies CAGRAAKGSYEQYF.

This clonotype was seen just once. V gene TRBV28 combines with J gene TRBJ1-5; a weak D match, TRBD1 (5 bases). Trimming pared 5 bases from V and 6 bases from J, leaving 20 bases between. The CDR3 contains 16 residues. In germline, CDR1 is MDHEN, CDR2 SYDVKM. This CDR3 is CASSLPRDWLGQPQHF. CDR3 in DNA: TGTGCCAGCAGTCTACCTAGGGACTGGCTGGGTCAGCCCCAGCATTTT.

V gene TRBV11-3 combines with J gene TRBJ2-7; D might be TRBD1 (5 bases). Germline V gene data show CDR1 as SGHNT and CDR2 as YENEEA. The V end lost 5 bases, the J end lost 4 bases, and 15 bases lay between the germline ends. The CDR3 is 14 amino acids. CDR3 DNA sequence: TGTGCCAGCAGCACACCCAAGGGGCGGTACGAGCAGTACTTC. Translated: CASSTPKGRYEQYF.

The table lists this clonotype with many counts. This chain connects TRBV12-3 or TRBV12-4 to TRBJ1-2; the D is unclear. V was trimmed by 4 bases and J by 4 bases, leaving 19 bases between them. The CDR3 has 16 amino acids. The CDR3: CASSSARTLGSYGYTF. For the CDR3, the DNA is TGTGCCAGCAGTTCGGCGCGGACGCTCGGAAGCTATGGCTACACCTTC.

This clonotype was observed at least ten times. This chain connects TRBV24-1 to TRBJ1-3, with D uncertain. CDR1 KGHDR and CDR2 SFDVKD come from the germline V gene. V gave up 7 bases and J gave up 3 bases, with 15 bases separating them. The CDR3 is made up of 15 amino acids. CDR3 bases: TGTGCCACCAGGGAGAATAGGTTCAGTGGAAACACCATATATTTT. Its translation is CATRENRFSGNTIYF.

This clonotype was found many times. The chain employs TRBV28 and TRBJ2-7, with 8 bases that match TRBD2. Germline V CDR1 and CDR2: MDHEN, SYDVKM. The V and J ends lost 6 bases and 2 bases, in that order; junction bases with no gene match: 6. There are 14 residues in the CDR3. The CDR3 DNA follows: TGTGCCAGCAGGGGGGTAGCGGGACCCTACGAGCAGTACTTC. Amino acid sequence: CASRGVAGPYEQYF.

The rearrangement uses TRBV5-1 and TRBJ2-2; 8 bases match TRBD1. The CDR3 consists of 15 residues. Germline values: CDR1 SGHRS, CDR2 YFSETQ. The V gene end was trimmed by 3 bases and the J gene end by 5 bases; junction bases not matched to a gene: 6. DNA for the CDR3: TGCGCCAGCAGCTCAGTCCAGGGGGCAACCGGGGAGCTGTTTTTT. This encodes CASSSVQGATGELFF.

This clonotype was picked up many times. V is TRBV7-9 and J is TRBJ2-2; TRBD2 might be the D (5 bases). The CDR3 extends over 13 amino acids. CDR1 and CDR2 (germline): SEHNR, FQNEAQ (reference sequence). V was clipped by 8 bases and J by 1 base, with 8 bases between them. The CDR3 is CASSAENTGELFF. The DNA for the CDR3 is TGTGCCAGCTCAGCGGAGAACACCGGGGAGCTGTTTTTT.

This clonotype was recorded at least ten times. The J gene is TRBJ1-2, the V gene TRBV7-9; no firm D call. CDR3 size: 12 residues. Germline V CDR1 and CDR2: SEHNR, FQNEAQ (reference sequence). Trimming cost V 2 bases and J 8 bases, with 9 bases left between them. The chain's CDR3 is CASSLSLEGYTF. The DNA of the CDR3 is TGTGCCAGCAGCTTATCCCTCGAGGGCTACACCTTC. Full variable domain (rest looked up from reference TRBV7-9 and TRBJ1-2): DTGVSQNPRHKITKRGQNVTFRCDPISEHNRLYWYRQTLGQGPEFLTYFQNEAQLEKSRLLSDRFSAERPKGSFSTLEIQRTEQGDSAMYLCASSLSLEGYTFGSGTRLTVV.